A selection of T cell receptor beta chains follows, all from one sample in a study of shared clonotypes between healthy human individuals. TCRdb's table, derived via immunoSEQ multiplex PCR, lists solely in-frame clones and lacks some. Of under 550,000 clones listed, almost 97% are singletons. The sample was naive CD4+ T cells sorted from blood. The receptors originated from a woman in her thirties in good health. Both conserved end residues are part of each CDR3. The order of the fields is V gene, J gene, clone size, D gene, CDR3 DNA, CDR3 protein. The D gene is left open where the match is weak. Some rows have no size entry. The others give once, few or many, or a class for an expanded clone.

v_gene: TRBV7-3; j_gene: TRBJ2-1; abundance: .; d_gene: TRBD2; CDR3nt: TGTGCCAGCAGCAACCGGAGCGGGAGGGCCTTATCCTACAATGAGCAGTTCTTC; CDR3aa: CASSNRSGRALSYNEQFF
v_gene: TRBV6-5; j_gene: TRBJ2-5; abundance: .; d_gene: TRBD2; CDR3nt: TGTGCCAGCAGTCAACTAGCGGGGGAAGAGACCCAGTACTTC; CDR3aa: CASSQLAGEETQYF
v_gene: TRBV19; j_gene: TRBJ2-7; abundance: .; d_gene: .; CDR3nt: TGTGCCAGTAGCGGGGAAGGTGGCGAGCAGTACTTC; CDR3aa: CASSGEGGEQYF
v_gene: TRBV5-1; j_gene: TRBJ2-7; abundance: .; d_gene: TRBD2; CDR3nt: TGCGCCAGCAGCTTGGGGGTAGCGGGAGGGCCAGCCTACGAGCAGTACTTC; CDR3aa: CASSLGVAGGPAYEQYF
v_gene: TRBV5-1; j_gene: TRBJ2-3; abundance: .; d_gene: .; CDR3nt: TGCGCCAGCAGACGGTCGGCGGGAGATACGCAGTATTTT; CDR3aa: CASRRSAGDTQYF
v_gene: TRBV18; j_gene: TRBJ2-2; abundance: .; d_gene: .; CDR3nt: TGTGCCAGCTCACCAGACCTCAGGGGGGAGCTGTTTTTT; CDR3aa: CASSPDLRGELFF
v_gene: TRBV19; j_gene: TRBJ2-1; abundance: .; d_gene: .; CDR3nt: TGTGCCAGTAGTATTATGTCTGGATTTGCCTACAATGAGCAGTTCTTC; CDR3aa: CASSIMSGFAYNEQFF
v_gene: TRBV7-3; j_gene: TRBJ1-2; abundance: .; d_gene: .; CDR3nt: TGTGCCAGCAGTACCGGCAGGGAAGAGGGCTACACCTTC; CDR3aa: CASSTGREEGYTF
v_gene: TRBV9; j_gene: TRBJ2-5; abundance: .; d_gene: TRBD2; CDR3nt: TGTGCCAGCAGCGTAGCGGGAGGGCTACAAGAGACCCAGTACTTC; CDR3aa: CASSVAGGLQETQYF
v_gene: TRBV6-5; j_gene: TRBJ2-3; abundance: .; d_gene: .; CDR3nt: TGTGCCAGCAGTTACCAAGTGGACCCCCTTGATACGCAGTATTTT; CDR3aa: CASSYQVDPLDTQYF
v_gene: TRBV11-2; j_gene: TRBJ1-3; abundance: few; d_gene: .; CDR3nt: TGTGCCAGCAGCTTCACGGGGTCGGCTGGAAACACCATATATTTT; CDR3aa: CASSFTGSAGNTIYF
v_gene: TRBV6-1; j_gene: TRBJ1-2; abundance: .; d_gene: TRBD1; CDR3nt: TGTGCCAGCAGTATACGGGACAGGGATGGCTACACCTTC; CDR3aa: CASSIRDRDGYTF
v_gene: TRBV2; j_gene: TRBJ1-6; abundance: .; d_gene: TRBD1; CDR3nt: TGTGCCAGCAGTAGGGTGACAGGGGTTGGGTCACCCCTCCACTTT; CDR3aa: CASSRVTGVGSPLHF
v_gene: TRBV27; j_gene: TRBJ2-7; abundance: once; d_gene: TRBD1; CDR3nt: TGTGCCAGCAGAAGGGGGACAGACACCTACGAGCAGTACTTC; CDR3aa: CASRRGTDTYEQYF
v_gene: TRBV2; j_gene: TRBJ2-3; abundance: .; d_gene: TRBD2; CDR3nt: TGTGCCGGCCAGCGGGAGGGGGGTTCAGATACGCAGTATTTT; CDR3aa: CAGQREGGSDTQYF
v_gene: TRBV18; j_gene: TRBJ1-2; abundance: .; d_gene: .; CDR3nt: TGTGCCAGCTCACCACAGGACAGATATGGCTACACCTTC; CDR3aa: CASSPQDRYGYTF
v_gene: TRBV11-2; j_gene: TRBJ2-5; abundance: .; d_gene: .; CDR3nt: TGTGCCAGCAGCCCCGCCGGGGGCCAAGAGACCCAGTACTTC; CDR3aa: CASSPAGGQETQYF
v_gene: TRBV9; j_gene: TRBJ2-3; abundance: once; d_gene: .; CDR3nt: TGTGCCAGCAGCGAGAGGGGCACAGATACGCAGTATTTT; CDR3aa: CASSERGTDTQYF